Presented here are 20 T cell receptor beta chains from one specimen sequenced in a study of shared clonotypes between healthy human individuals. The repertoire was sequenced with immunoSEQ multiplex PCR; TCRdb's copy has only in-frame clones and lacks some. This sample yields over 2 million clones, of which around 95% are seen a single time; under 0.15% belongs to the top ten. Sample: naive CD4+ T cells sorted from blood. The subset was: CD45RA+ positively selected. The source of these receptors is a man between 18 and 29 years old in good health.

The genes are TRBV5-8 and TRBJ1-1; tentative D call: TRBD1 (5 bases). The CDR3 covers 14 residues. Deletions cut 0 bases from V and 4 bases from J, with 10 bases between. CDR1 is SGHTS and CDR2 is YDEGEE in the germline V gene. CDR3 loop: CASSLEGRGTEAFF. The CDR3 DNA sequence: TGTGCCAGCAGCTTGGAAGGGAGGGGCACTGAAGCTTTCTTT.

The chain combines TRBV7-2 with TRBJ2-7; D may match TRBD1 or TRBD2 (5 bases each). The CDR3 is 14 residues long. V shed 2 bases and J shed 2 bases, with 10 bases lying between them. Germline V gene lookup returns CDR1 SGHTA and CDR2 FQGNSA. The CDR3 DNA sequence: TGTGCCAGCAGCTTATTGCCGGGACCCTACGAGCAGTACTTC. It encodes CASSLLPGPYEQYF.

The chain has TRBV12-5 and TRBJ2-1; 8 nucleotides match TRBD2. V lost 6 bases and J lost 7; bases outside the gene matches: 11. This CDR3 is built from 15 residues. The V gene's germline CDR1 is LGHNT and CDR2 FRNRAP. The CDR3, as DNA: TGTGCTAGTGGCGGTACTAGCGGAAGGCGGAATGAGCAGTTCTTC. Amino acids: CASGGTSGRRNEQFF. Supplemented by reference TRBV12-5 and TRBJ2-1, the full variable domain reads DARVTQTPRHKVTEMGQEVTMRCQPILGHNTVFWYRQTMMQGLELLAYFRNRAPLDDSGMPKDRFSAEMPDATLATLKIQPSEPRDSAVYFCASGGTSGRRNEQFFGPGTRLTVL.

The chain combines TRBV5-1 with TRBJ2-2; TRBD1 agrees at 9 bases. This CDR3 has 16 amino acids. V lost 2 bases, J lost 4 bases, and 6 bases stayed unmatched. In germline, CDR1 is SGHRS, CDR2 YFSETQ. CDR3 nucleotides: TGCGCCAGCAGCTTCGAATCGACAGGGGGCACCGGGGAGCTGTTTTTT. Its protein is CASSFESTGGTGELFF.

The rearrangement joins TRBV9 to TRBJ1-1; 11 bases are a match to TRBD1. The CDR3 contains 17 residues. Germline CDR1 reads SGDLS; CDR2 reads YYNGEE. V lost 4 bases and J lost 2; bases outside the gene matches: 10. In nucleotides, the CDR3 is TGTGCCAGCAGCACCGGACAGGGGGCCCCTACAAACACTGAAGCTTTCTTT. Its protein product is CASSTGQGAPTNTEAFF.

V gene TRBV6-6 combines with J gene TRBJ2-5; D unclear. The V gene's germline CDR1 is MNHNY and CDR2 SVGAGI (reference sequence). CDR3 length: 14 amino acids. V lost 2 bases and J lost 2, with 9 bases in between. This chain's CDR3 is CASSYGRLQETQYF. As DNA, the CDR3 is TGTGCCAGCAGTTACGGACGGTTACAAGAGACCCAGTACTTC.

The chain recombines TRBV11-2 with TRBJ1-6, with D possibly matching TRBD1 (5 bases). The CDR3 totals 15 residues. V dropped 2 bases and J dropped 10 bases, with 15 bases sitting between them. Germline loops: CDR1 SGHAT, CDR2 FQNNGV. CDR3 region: CASSLISGSGSPLHF. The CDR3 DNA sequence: TGTGCCAGCAGCTTAATTTCAGGGTCGGGATCACCCCTCCACTTT.

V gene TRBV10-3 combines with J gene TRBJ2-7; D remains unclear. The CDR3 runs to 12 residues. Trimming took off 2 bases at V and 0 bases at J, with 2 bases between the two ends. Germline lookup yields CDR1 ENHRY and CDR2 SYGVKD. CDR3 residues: CAISEPSYEQYF. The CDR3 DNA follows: TGTGCCATCAGTGAGCCCTCCTACGAGCAGTACTTC.

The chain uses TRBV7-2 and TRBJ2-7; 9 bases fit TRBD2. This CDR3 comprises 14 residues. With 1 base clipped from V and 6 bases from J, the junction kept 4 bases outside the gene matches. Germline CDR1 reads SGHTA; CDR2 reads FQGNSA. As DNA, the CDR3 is TGTGCCAGCAGCTTAGATGGGACTAGCTCCGAGCAGTACTTC. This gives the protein CASSLDGTSSEQYF.

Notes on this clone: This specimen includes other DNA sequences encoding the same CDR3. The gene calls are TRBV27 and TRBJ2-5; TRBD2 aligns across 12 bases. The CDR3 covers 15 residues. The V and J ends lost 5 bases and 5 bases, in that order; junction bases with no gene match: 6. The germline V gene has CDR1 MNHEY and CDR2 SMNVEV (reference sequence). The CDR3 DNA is TGTGCCAGCAGTCTTCTAGCGGGAGGGCCGGAGACCCAGTACTTC. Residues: CASSLLAGGPETQYF.

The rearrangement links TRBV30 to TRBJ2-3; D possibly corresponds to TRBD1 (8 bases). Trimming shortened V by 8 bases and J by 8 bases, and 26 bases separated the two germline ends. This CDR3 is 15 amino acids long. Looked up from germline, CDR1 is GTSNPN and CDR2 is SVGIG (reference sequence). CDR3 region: CAGDAGAGGEGTQYF. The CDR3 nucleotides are TGTGCCGGAGATGCGGGGGCAGGGGGCGAGGGTACGCAGTATTTT. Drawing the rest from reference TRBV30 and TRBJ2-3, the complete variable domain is SQTIHQWPATLVQPVGSPLSLECTVEGTSNPNLYWYRQAAGRGLQLLFYSVGIGQISSEVPQNLSASRPQDRQFILSSKKLLLSDSGFYLCAGDAGAGGEGTQYFGPGTRLTVL.

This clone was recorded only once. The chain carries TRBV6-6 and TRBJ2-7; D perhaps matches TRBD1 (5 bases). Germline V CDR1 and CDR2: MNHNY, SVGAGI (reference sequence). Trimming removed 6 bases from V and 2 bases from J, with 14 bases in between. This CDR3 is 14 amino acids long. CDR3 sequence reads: CASSQSAGPYEQYF. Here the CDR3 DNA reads TGTGCCAGCAGCCAATCGGCAGGGCCCTACGAGCAGTACTTC.

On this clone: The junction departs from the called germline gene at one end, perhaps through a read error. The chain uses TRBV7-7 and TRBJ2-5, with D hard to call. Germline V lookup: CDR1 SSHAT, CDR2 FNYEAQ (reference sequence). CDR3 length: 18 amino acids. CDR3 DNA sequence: TGTGCTAGCAGCCGAAACGTTCCGGGCCCAGCCGGACAAGAGACCCAGTACTTC. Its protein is CASSRNVPGPAGQETQYF.

DNA for the CDR3: TGCGCCAGCAGCTCGTACGGGCAGAGCTCCTATAATTCACCCCTCCACTTT. This encodes CASSSYGQSSYNSPLHF. V is TRBV5-1 and J is TRBJ1-6; no definite D call. This CDR3 is built from 17 residues. Germline V gene sequence: CDR1 SGHRS, CDR2 YFSETQ. Between the trimmed V and J ends, which lost 3 bases and 0 bases, there was a span of 13 bases.

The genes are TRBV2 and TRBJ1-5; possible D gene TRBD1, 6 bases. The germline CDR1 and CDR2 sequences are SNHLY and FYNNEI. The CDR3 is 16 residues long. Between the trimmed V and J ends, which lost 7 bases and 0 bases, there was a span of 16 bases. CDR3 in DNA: TGTGCCAGCATGGAACAGGGAGGGAATAGCAATCAGCCCCAGCATTTT. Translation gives CASMEQGGNSNQPQHF.

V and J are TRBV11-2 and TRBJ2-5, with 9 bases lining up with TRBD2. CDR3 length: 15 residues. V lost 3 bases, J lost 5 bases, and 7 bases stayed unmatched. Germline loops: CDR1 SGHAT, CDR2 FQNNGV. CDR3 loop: CASSLSGRTWETQYF. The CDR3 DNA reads TGTGCCAGCAGCTTGAGCGGGAGGACTTGGGAGACCCAGTACTTC.

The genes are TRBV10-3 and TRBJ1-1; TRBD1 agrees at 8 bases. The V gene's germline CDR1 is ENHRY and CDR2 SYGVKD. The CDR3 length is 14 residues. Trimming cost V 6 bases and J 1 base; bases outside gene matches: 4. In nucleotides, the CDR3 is TGTGCCATCAGCCCCGGGACAGGGAACACTGAAGCTTTCTTT. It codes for CAISPGTGNTEAFF.

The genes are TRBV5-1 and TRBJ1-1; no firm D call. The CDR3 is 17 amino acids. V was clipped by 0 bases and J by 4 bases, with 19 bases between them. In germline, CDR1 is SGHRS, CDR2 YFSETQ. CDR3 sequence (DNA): TGCGCCAGCAGCTTGGATGGGAGCGGCATCTTGGGCACTGAAGCTTTCTTT. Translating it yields CASSLDGSGILGTEAFF.

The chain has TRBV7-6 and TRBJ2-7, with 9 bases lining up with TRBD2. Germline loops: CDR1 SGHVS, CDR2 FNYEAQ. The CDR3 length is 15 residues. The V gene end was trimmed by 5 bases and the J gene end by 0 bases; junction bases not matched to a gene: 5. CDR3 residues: CASSISGGASYEQYF. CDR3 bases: TGTGCCAGCAGCATTAGCGGGGGCGCCTCCTACGAGCAGTACTTC. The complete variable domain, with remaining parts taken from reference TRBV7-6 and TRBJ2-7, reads GAGVSQSPRYKVTKRGQDVALRCDPISGHVSLYWYRQALGQGPEFLTYFNYEAQQDKSGLPNDRFSAERPEGSISTLTIQRTEQRDSAMYRCASSISGGASYEQYFGPGTRLTVT.

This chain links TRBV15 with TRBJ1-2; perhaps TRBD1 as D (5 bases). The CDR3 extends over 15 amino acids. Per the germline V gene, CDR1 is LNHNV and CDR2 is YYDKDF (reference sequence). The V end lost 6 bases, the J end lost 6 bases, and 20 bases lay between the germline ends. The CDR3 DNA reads TGTGCCACCAGTAAGCAGGGAATAACTGTCGATGGCTACACCTTC. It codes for CATSKQGITVDGYTF.